This T cell receptor (beta chain) was profiled in a study of T cells in Graves' hyperthyroidism and ophthalmopathy (dated by TCRdb to about 2019). For the study in its entirety: Peripheral blood was sampled at the time of initial diagnosis, prior to any treatment. Prospective prediction of ophthalmopathy was tested in an independent validation cohort consisting of some 19 hyperthyroidism patients and some 16 patients who later progressed to ophthalmopathy. The roughly 94 discovery patients were randomly divided into training and test sets at a 7:3 ratio. Thyroid tissue and blood T-cell repertoires from six or seven Graves' hyperthyroidism patients were also compared in the study. After sampling, hyperthyroidism patients received methimazole starting at 30 mg daily, and ophthalmopathy patients received high-dose intravenous methylprednisolone. The paper reports TCR Vbeta CDR3 sequencing of over 130 peripheral blood samples: approximately 43 ophthalmopathy, roughly 74 hyperthyroidism and around 17 progressor patients. A discovery cohort of roughly 100 patients, roughly 40 with Graves' ophthalmopathy and under 60 with stable Graves' hyperthyroidism, was used to find distinguishing TCR V-J signatures.

TCR beta CDR3 regions were amplified from RNA transcripts. The first round of RT-PCR for the TCR CDR3 was performed with the HTBI primer set and the Qiagen OneStep RT-PCR kit. The libraries were constructed in a second round of multiplex PCR and then size-selected and purified. The libraries were sequenced on an Illumina HiSeq2000 using paired-end 100 bp reads. The paper's processing steps were these. SOAPnuke was used to process the raw data, throwing out any read that contained adapters or uncalled bases, had a mean Phred below 15, or lacked an exact constant-primer or identifier match. High-quality paired reads were merged with COPE v1.2.5, and unique nucleotide sequences were defined as clonotypes. MiTCR v1.1 was used to align clonotypes to the IMGT TRBV, TRBD and TRBJ reference segments. The analysis was restricted to V-J combinations with a frequency above 0.0001, which together covered over 99% of the repertoires. The TCS score was defined as F50 (clonal expansion) divided by E x V (chaos), with BLOSUM62-based TCRdist calculated between CDR3 peptides within each V-J. Welch's t-statistics and random forest reduced roughly 530 V-J features to fewer than 15, which were used in a naive Bayes classifier (R e1071). TCRdb handled the public reads itself, with Q25 trimming in fastp and clone calling in MiXCR, and kept productive beta chains. Each entry is one CDR3 protein sequence, shown with its most common DNA and genes. TCRdb's processing, not the study's, gives the V and J calls here. This sample lists 350,000 to 450,000 distinct CDR3 sequences; over 11% were detected once. The biggest ten clones account for about 11% of the sample.

Overall study outcomes, separate from this receptor: Most expanded thyroid clonotypes (frequency above 0.001) were also detected in blood, suggesting blood repertoires may reflect thyroid immune responses. During validation, the model predicted progression to ophthalmopathy a median of around 7 months ahead of onset, with almost 71% sensitivity and 72.22% specificity. Sample size was not statistically predetermined, and investigators were not blinded to group allocation. Ophthalmopathy was separated from stable hyperthyroidism by a 13 V-J signature model, with around 90% sensitivity and approximately 84% specificity obtained in cross-validation and 80%/75% obtained in testing.

Including cysteine and phenylalanine, the CDR3 has 15 amino acids. CDR3 DNA only is kept here, 45 bases in frame from base 1. CDR1 and CDR2 are drawn from the germline V gene: SGHAT, FQNNGV. At the junction V is shortened by 6 bases and J by 5 bases; bases outside the gene matches: 12. As concerns this clonotype: The antigen it binds to is not known. Base qualities are missing; no much larger clone stands one base away.

Stable Graves' hyperthyroidism was defined as the absence of progression to ophthalmopathy over 18 months of follow-up. Hyperthyroidism patients were newly diagnosed, had a disease duration of under 2 months, and were aged 18 to 65 years. Any patient with an uncontrolled infection, another autoimmune disease, pregnancy or lactation was excluded. Diagnoses relied on clinical symptoms, serum thyroxine and TRAb, thyroid ultrasound and orbital computed tomography. Ficoll-Paque density gradient centrifugation was used to isolate PBMCs from around 10 ml of fresh peripheral blood. Total RNA was extracted using Trizol reagent, and RNA quality was assessed on an Agilent 2100 Bioanalyzer.

This chain joins TRBV11-2 to TRBJ2-5, with TRBD1 matching 7 junction bases. Specimen: blood. The TCR originated in a woman aged 60-75 years with Graves' hyperthyroidism. The DNA sequence follows: TGTGCCAGCAGGGAAGGGGTAGGGGGCCGGGAGACCCAGTACTTC. Translated, this is CASREGVGGRETQYF.